This is a list of T cell receptor beta chains from one sample in a study of T-cell memory formation after mild COVID-19. TCRdb analysed the 5' RACE reads with MiXCR anew, one entry per CDR3 protein. The repertoire holds 92,000 or so distinct CDR3 sequences, roughly 16% seen once, with around two fifths in the top ten. Material: PBMCs or a T cell subset sorted from them (not recorded which). Every receptor here comes from a man younger than 35 who had mild COVID-19 (a few samples of this study predate the infection). Cell type and time point are not known. Both conserved end residues are part of each CDR3. Fields, in order: J gene, D gene, clone size, V gene, CDR3 protein, CDR3 DNA. D genes are given only for firm matches. A row's size may be missing; if present it is once, few, many or a size class.

J: TRBJ2-2; D: TRBD2; size: many; V: TRBV11-2; CDR3: CASPSGELTGELFF; DNA: TGTGCCAGCCCTAGCGGGGAACTCACCGGGGAGCTGTTTTTT
J: TRBJ2-1; D: TRBD1; size: -; V: TRBV5-1; CDR3: CSSSLGTDNEQFF; DNA: TGCTCCAGCAGCTTGGGGACAGACAATGAGCAGTTCTTC
J: TRBJ1-1; D: -; size: many; V: TRBV7-2; CDR3: CASSLARQGMNTEAFF; DNA: TGTGCCAGCAGCTTAGCGCGTCAGGGAATGAACACTGAAGCTTTCTTT
J: TRBJ1-3; D: -; size: -; V: TRBV7-8; CDR3: CASSSRVGVTGNTIYF; DNA: TGTGCCAGCAGCTCCCGGGTGGGGGTGACGGGAAACACCATATATTTT
J: TRBJ1-6; D: -; size: many; V: TRBV27; CDR3: CASSTGWNSPLHF; DNA: TGTGCCAGCAGCACAGGGTGGAATTCACCCCTCCACTTT
J: TRBJ2-7; D: -; size: few; V: TRBV30; CDR3: CAWRASGLEQYF; DNA: TGTGCCTGGAGGGCGTCAGGGCTTGAGCAGTACTTC
J: TRBJ2-4; D: -; size: -; V: TRBV7-9; CDR3: CASSPVESDIQYF; DNA: TGTGCCAGCAGCCCCGTCGAGTCGGACATTCAGTACTTC
J: TRBJ1-6; D: TRBD1; size: few; V: TRBV4-1; CDR3: CASSQGQGGWSYNSPLHF; DNA: TGCGCCAGCAGCCAAGGACAGGGTGGGTGGTCCTATAATTCACCCCTCCACTTT
J: TRBJ2-5; D: -; size: -; V: TRBV12-3/TRBV12-4; CDR3: CASSWVEETQYF; DNA: TGTGCCAGCAGTTGGGTGGAAGAGACCCAGTACTTC
J: TRBJ1-6; D: -; size: -; V: TRBV6-5; CDR3: CASRRGRSPLHF; DNA: TGTGCCAGCAGGCGAGGACGTTCACCCCTCCACTTT
J: TRBJ2-5; D: -; size: few; V: TRBV6-5; CDR3: CASSYSSITETQYF; DNA: TGTGCCAGCAGTTACTCGAGTATAACGGAGACCCAGTACTTC
J: TRBJ2-4; D: -; size: medium-sized; V: TRBV7-2; CDR3: CASSLASQGAKNIQYF; DNA: TGTGCCAGCAGCTTAGCGAGCCAGGGCGCCAAAAACATTCAGTACTTC
J: TRBJ2-1; D: TRBD1; size: few; V: TRBV6-2/TRBV6-3; CDR3: CASSTGAYNEQFF; DNA: TGTGCCAGCAGCACAGGGGCCTACAATGAGCAGTTCTTC
J: TRBJ2-1; D: -; size: -; V: TRBV19; CDR3: CASSIDWGAAIPNLEQFF; DNA: TGTGCCAGTAGTATAGATTGGGGGGCGGCTATCCCTAATCTTGAGCAGTTCTTC
J: TRBJ2-4; D: -; size: few; V: TRBV4-3; CDR3: CASSQDGGIIAKNIQYF; DNA: TGCGCCAGCAGCCAAGATGGAGGAATAATAGCCAAAAACATTCAGTACTTC
J: TRBJ2-3; D: -; size: -; V: TRBV28; CDR3: CASSPRSSDTQYF; DNA: TGTGCCAGCAGCCCTAGGAGTTCGGATACGCAGTATTTT
J: TRBJ2-1; D: TRBD2; size: -; V: TRBV3-1; CDR3: CASSQEGLAGNNEQFF; DNA: TGTGCCAGCAGCCAAGAGGGACTAGCGGGCAACAATGAGCAGTTCTTC
J: TRBJ1-3; D: TRBD1; size: few; V: TRBV6-5; CDR3: CASSLRDSASSAIYF; DNA: TGTGCCAGCAGTCTCCGGGACAGCGCGTCAAGCGCCATATATTTT
J: TRBJ2-1; D: -; size: few; V: TRBV7-6; CDR3: CASSLVGGRSSYNEQFF; DNA: TGTGCCAGCAGCTTAGTTGGGGGCCGGAGCTCCTACAATGAGCAGTTCTTC
J: TRBJ1-1; D: -; size: few; V: TRBV12-3/TRBV12-4; CDR3: CASSPPLGSEAFF; DNA: TGTGCCAGCAGTCCCCCCCTAGGCAGTGAAGCTTTCTTT
J: TRBJ1-2; D: TRBD1; size: few; V: TRBV4-1; CDR3: CASSQTGALDGYTF; DNA: TGCGCCAGCAGCCAAACAGGGGCTCTCGATGGCTACACCTTC
J: TRBJ1-1; D: -; size: few; V: TRBV19; CDR3: CASSIGGRAFF; DNA: TGTGCCAGTAGTATTGGGGGAAGAGCTTTCTTT
J: TRBJ1-2; D: TRBD1; size: -; V: TRBV7-9; CDR3: CAISVTGDYGYTF; DNA: TGTGCCATCAGCGTAACAGGGGACTATGGCTACACCTTC
J: TRBJ2-2; D: TRBD2; size: few; V: TRBV5-1; CDR3: CASSLQLAGASGTGELFF; DNA: TGCGCCAGCAGCTTGCAACTAGCGGGGGCCTCCGGCACCGGGGAGCTGTTTTTT
J: TRBJ1-1; D: -; size: -; V: TRBV30; CDR3: CAWSVSEYTEAFF; DNA: TGTGCCTGGAGTGTATCGGAATACACTGAAGCTTTCTTT
J: TRBJ2-6; D: -; size: -; V: TRBV5-6; CDR3: CASSAGTWGSSGANVLTF; DNA: TGTGCCAGCAGCGCTGGGACATGGGGAAGCTCTGGGGCCAACGTCCTGACTTTC